The clone carrying this T cell receptor beta chain was found many times. Its antigen is still unknown. This sample is drawn from a study of T-cell reconstitution after alpha-beta-depleted transplantation in children. Findings and caveats of the study: Reported findings indicate that, about two months after transplant, alpha-beta T cells came from several hundred expanded clones, which were derived from non-depleted graft cells.

Germline CDR1 MGHDK, CDR2 SYGVNS. Trimming cost V 1 base and J 4 bases, with 9 bases left between them. This CDR3 spans 14 amino acids. The authors prepared the TCRbeta library with unique molecular identifiers. TCRdb independently ran MiXCR on the PCR reads; one entry per CDR3 protein. The sample holds fewer than 700,000 distinct CDR3 sequences; more than 20% are singletons and the top ten take roughly 14%. The chain has TRBV25-1 and TRBJ2-3; D possibly corresponds to TRBD1 (6 bases). Sequenced here: PBMCs, mostly from graft donor cells, sampled 360 days after TCRalphabeta/CD19-depleted stem cell transplant. The sequence was obtained from a boy in the first two years of life who had a stem cell transplant for acute myeloid leukemia, so the T cells may come from the graft donor. The CDR3 region has the DNA TGTGCCAGCAGTGAATGGGCAGGGGCAGATACGCAGTATTTT. Residues: CASSEWAGADTQYF.